The 30 T cell receptor beta chains listed next were all sequenced from one sample in a study of cytomegalovirus exposure and HLA in healthy donors. Both 60 Vbeta primers and 13 Jbeta primers went into the PCR. Measured with immunoSEQ multiplex PCR; TCRdb has only the in-frame clones, and not every one. The sample has about 150,000 clones; roughly 85% are singletons. The sample consisted of PBMCs. The receptors stem from a boy aged 2 to 9 in good health and CMV-seronegative.

The rearrangement joins TRBV10-1 to TRBJ1-1; D not certain. Trimming removed 5 bases at V and 6 bases at J, with 13 bases between. CDR3 length equals 13 residues. Germline CDR1 and CDR2: WNHNN and SYGVQD (reference sequence). The CDR3 nucleotides are TGCGCCAGCAGTAACCTCCCCGGGGCTGAAGCTTTCTTT. Amino acids: CASSNLPGAEAFF.

As DNA, the CDR3 is TGTGCCAGCAGTGGTCAGCGGGGGGGCCGTCTTTTCCAAGAGACCCAGTACTTC. Translation: CASSGQRGGRLFQETQYF. The chain couples TRBV2 to TRBJ2-5, with 10 bases fitting TRBD2. Trimming removed 4 bases from V and 1 base from J; junction bases left unmatched: 12. From germline, CDR1 is SNHLY and CDR2 FYNNEI. This CDR3 is built from 18 residues.

CDR3 amino acids: CSVGQGLSGYTF. The CDR3 coding sequence is TGCAGCGTAGGACAGGGGCTGAGTGGCTACACCTTC. The chain has TRBV29-1 and TRBJ1-2; the match to TRBD1 covers 9 bases. The CDR3 is made up of 12 amino acids. The J segment lost 7 bases and the V segment lost 6 bases, leaving 6 bases of the junction unmatched. Germline-derived CDR1 and CDR2 are SQVTM and ANQGSEA.

The chain carries TRBV20-1 and TRBJ1-2; 7 bases align to TRBD1. V was clipped by 6 bases and J by 7 bases; unmatched bases: 5. The CDR3 is 11 amino acids. In germline, CDR1 is DFQATT, CDR2 SNEGSKA (reference sequence). CDR3 in amino acids: CSATQGGGYTF. CDR3 bases: TGCAGTGCCACCCAGGGGGGTGGCTACACCTTC.

CDR3 in amino acids: CASSEATGTITYEQYF. The CDR3 bases are TGTGCCAGCAGTGAAGCGACAGGAACAATCACCTACGAGCAGTACTTC. The J gene is TRBJ2-7, the V gene TRBV2; D possibly corresponds to TRBD1 (6 bases). The CDR3 contains 16 residues. Germline CDR1 SNHLY, CDR2 FYNNEI. V gave up 0 bases and J gave up 2 bases, with 14 bases separating them.

The chain recombines TRBV28 with TRBJ1-3; possible D gene TRBD1, 6 bases. In germline, CDR1 is MDHEN, CDR2 SYDVKM. This CDR3 is 18 amino acids long. V shed 2 bases and J shed 2 bases, with 19 bases lying between them. The CDR3, as DNA: TGTGCCAGCAGTTTAATAACAGGGAGATTAGAAGCTGGAAACACCATATATTTT. It is translated as CASSLITGRLEAGNTIYF. Full variable domain (remainder filled in from reference TRBV28 and TRBJ1-3): DVKVTQSSRYLVKRTGEKVFLECVQDMDHENMFWYRQDPGLGLRLIYFSYDVKMKEKGDIPEGYSVSREKKERFSLILESASTNQTSMYLCASSLITGRLEAGNTIYFGEGSWLTVV.

This clone has just one count. This chain links TRBV6-4 with TRBJ1-2; 8 bases align to TRBD1. Germline V lookup: CDR1 MRHNA, CDR2 SNTAGT. This CDR3 is 16 amino acids long. Trimming removed 4 bases from V and 1 base from J; junction bases left unmatched: 8. In DNA form, the CDR3 reads TGTGCCAGCAGTGGGGCAGGGGGCTCAGGTAACTATGGCTACACCTTC. Translation: CASSGAGGSGNYGYTF.

The chain uses TRBV28 and TRBJ2-3, with 9 bases aligning to TRBD2. V lost 4 bases, J lost 3 bases, and 5 bases stayed unmatched. CDR3 length: 15 amino acids. The germline CDR1 and CDR2 sequences are MDHEN and SYDVKM. The CDR3 loop is CASSWASGATDTQYF. The CDR3 DNA reads as TGTGCCAGCAGTTGGGCTAGCGGGGCGACAGATACGCAGTATTTT.

This clone was picked up one time. The chain employs TRBV10-2 and TRBJ1-4, with D unresolved. Germline loops: CDR1 WSHSY, CDR2 SAAADI. The V gene lost 7 bases and the J gene lost 5 bases, with 5 bases spanning the gap. CDR3 size: 11 residues. In DNA form, the CDR3 reads TGCGCCAGCATGCGGAATGAAAAACTGTTTTTT. Its translation: CASMRNEKLFF.

The chain joins TRBV27 to TRBJ1-2; 8 positions match TRBD1. CDR1 is MNHEY and CDR2 is SMNVEV in the germline V gene (reference sequence). The length of the CDR3 is 16 residues. V was pared by 6 bases and J by 4 bases, with 13 bases of the junction left unmatched. CDR3 region: CASRSGTGPRGYGYTF. CDR3 DNA: TGTGCCAGCAGGTCCGGGACAGGCCCCAGGGGCTATGGCTACACCTTC.

The rearrangement uses TRBV6-5 and TRBJ2-3; a weak D match, TRBD2 (5 bases). The CDR3 runs to 13 residues. With 10 bases removed from V and 1 base from J, the gap between germline ends came to 12 bases. The germline V gene has CDR1 MNHEY and CDR2 SVGAGI. CDR3 DNA sequence: TGTGCCACCCGCCGAGCGGGCACAGATACGCAGTATTTT. As protein: CATRRAGTDTQYF.

The genes are TRBV30 and TRBJ2-7; 7 positions match TRBD1. Germline values: CDR1 GTSNPN, CDR2 SVGIG (reference sequence). After removal of 3 bases from V and 5 bases from J, the junction contained 10 bases not matched to a gene. This CDR3 comprises 14 residues. The CDR3: CAWSRQGPPHEQYV. CDR3 coding DNA: TGTGCCTGGAGCCGACAGGGTCCCCCCCACGAGCAGTACGTC.

The rearrangement uses TRBV15 and TRBJ2-6; 7 bases match TRBD1. This CDR3 contains 15 residues. J lost 2 bases, V lost 3 bases, and 1 base had no gene match. CDR1 LNHNV and CDR2 YYDKDF come from the germline V gene (reference sequence). CDR3 in amino acids: CATSSGTAGANVLTF. The CDR3, as DNA: TGTGCCACCAGCAGTGGGACAGCTGGGGCCAACGTCCTGACTTTC.

This sequence joins TRBV28 and TRBJ2-5, with D tentatively TRBD2 (5 bases). Deletions cut 3 bases from V and 0 bases from J, with 11 bases between. The length of the CDR3 is 15 residues. CDR1 and CDR2 from the germline V gene are MDHEN and SYDVKM. CDR3 loop: CASSLPGMYQETQYF. As DNA, the CDR3 is TGTGCCAGCAGTTTGCCCGGGATGTACCAAGAGACCCAGTACTTC.

The chain couples TRBV27 to TRBJ1-1; D is unresolved. Per the germline V gene, CDR1 is MNHEY and CDR2 is SMNVEV (reference sequence). Trimming cost V 8 bases and J 0 bases, with 7 bases left between them. The CDR3 runs to 12 residues. The CDR3 DNA reads as TGTGCCAGCGGTGAGTTGAACACTGAAGCTTTCTTT. Encoded protein: CASGELNTEAFF.

The chain links TRBV5-4 to TRBJ2-6; 10 nucleotides agree with TRBD1. The CDR3 is 17 residues long. The V gene end was trimmed by 5 bases and the J gene end by 1 base; junction bases not matched to a gene: 6. CDR1 is SGHNT, CDR2 YYREEE, per germline (reference sequence). The CDR3 DNA reads as TGTGCCAGCAGATTGACAGGGGGCGGGTCTGGGGCCAACGTCCTGACTTTC. This encodes CASRLTGGGSGANVLTF.

The chain recombines TRBV27 with TRBJ2-5; D might be TRBD1 (6 bases). The CDR3 is 15 amino acids. The V gene's germline CDR1 is MNHEY and CDR2 SMNVEV (reference sequence). The germline V and J ends were trimmed by 4 bases and 1 base, with 13 bases remaining between them. The CDR3 DNA reads TGTGCCAGCAGTTGGGCAGGGGTCGTCCAAGAGACCCAGTACTTC. This translates into CASSWAGVVQETQYF.

This clone came up once. The rearrangement joins TRBV2 to TRBJ2-3, with 7 positions matching TRBD1. V lost 6 bases, J lost 5 bases, and 11 bases stayed unmatched. The length of the CDR3 is 15 residues. Germline V gene data show CDR1 as SNHLY and CDR2 as FYNNEI. The CDR3 loop reads CASRPDRVALDTQYF. The CDR3 bases are TGTGCCAGCAGACCAGACAGGGTAGCTTTAGATACGCAGTATTTT.

V usage is TRBV6-1 and J usage is TRBJ2-3, with TRBD2 matching 8 bases. Looked up from germline, CDR1 is MNHNS and CDR2 is SASEGT. Unmatched junction bases numbered 5, after V lost 8 bases and J lost 4 bases. This CDR3 contains 13 residues. This chain's CDR3 is CASRGLAPDTQYF. In DNA form, the CDR3 reads TGTGCCAGCCGTGGACTAGCTCCAGATACGCAGTATTTT.

The chain uses TRBV6-5 and TRBJ2-1; weak D call: TRBD2 (5 bases). From germline, CDR1 is MNHEY and CDR2 SVGAGI. The V gene lost 2 bases and the J gene lost 0 bases, with 8 bases spanning the gap. The CDR3 consists of 15 residues. DNA of the CDR3: TGTGCCAGCAGTTACCAAGCGGACTCCTACAATGAGCAGTTCTTC. This codes for CASSYQADSYNEQFF.

The chain links TRBV5-5 to TRBJ2-7; 7 nucleotides line up with TRBD1. Germline V CDR1 and CDR2: SGHKS, YYEKEE (reference sequence). The CDR3 totals 15 residues. Trimming took 5 bases from V and 2 from J; bases not matched to a gene: 10. The CDR3 loop is CASSFPGQPAYEQYV. In nucleotides, the CDR3 is TGTGCCAGCAGTTTTCCGGGACAGCCGGCCTACGAGCAGTACGTC.

This chain joins TRBV9 and TRBJ1-2; D is ambiguous. Germline V gene lookup returns CDR1 SGDLS and CDR2 YYNGEE. There are 14 residues in the CDR3. The ends were cut back, 1 base at V and 3 bases at J, with 10 bases in the middle. The CDR3: CASSVMGQHYGYTF. DNA of the CDR3: TGTGCCAGCAGCGTAATGGGCCAGCACTATGGCTACACCTTC.

The V call is TRBV14, the J call TRBJ2-1, with 8 bases lining up with TRBD1. CDR3 length equals 16 residues. Per germline, CDR1 SGHDN and CDR2 FVKESK. The J segment lost 2 bases and the V segment lost 4 bases, leaving 7 bases of the junction unmatched. The CDR3 DNA follows: TGTGCCAGCAGCCCTACCCGGACAGGGACCTACAATGAGCAGTTCTTC. Translating it yields CASSPTRTGTYNEQFF.

V usage is TRBV6-5 and J usage is TRBJ1-1; possible D gene TRBD1, 5 bases. Germline V gene lookup returns CDR1 MNHEY and CDR2 SVGAGI. The ends were cut back, 1 base at V and 3 bases at J, with 12 bases in the middle. CDR3 size: 15 residues. This chain's CDR3 is CASSYLRGGDTEAFF. The CDR3 bases are TGTGCCAGCAGTTACTTAAGAGGAGGGGACACTGAAGCTTTCTTT.

The rearrangement links TRBV19 to TRBJ2-1, with 13 positions matching TRBD2. The ends lost 0 bases at V and 7 bases at J; junction bases unmatched: 6. Germline CDR1 LNHDA, CDR2 SQIVND (reference sequence). The CDR3 totals 17 residues. CDR3 protein: CASSIETSGRPRNEQFF. As DNA, the CDR3 is TGTGCCAGTAGTATAGAGACTAGCGGGAGGCCGAGGAATGAGCAGTTCTTC.

V and J are TRBV4-1 and TRBJ1-5; D not resolved. Germline V CDR1 and CDR2: MGHRA, YSYEKL. The CDR3 consists of 16 residues. The V and J ends lost 1 base and 1 base respectively, with 11 bases between them. CDR3 sequence: CASSQASPRSNQPQHF. The CDR3 nucleotides read TGCGCCAGCAGCCAAGCAAGTCCTCGGAGCAATCAGCCCCAGCATTTT.

This sequence joins TRBV28 and TRBJ1-1; weak D call: TRBD1 (6 bases). Germline V gives CDR1 MDHEN, CDR2 SYDVKM. Deletions cut 5 bases from V and 4 bases from J, with 23 bases between. This CDR3 contains 17 residues. CDR3 amino acids: CASSPMRGASRSTEAFF. For the CDR3, the DNA is TGTGCCAGCAGTCCTATGCGGGGGGCGAGTCGGAGCACTGAAGCTTTCTTT.

The chain couples TRBV4-2 to TRBJ2-7; 9 bases match TRBD2. Germline V gives CDR1 LGHNA, CDR2 YNFKEQ. This CDR3 is 17 amino acids long. The J segment lost 2 bases and the V segment lost 0 bases, leaving 8 bases of the junction unmatched. CDR3: CASSQDLLVAGAYEQYF. As DNA, the CDR3 is TGTGCCAGCAGCCAAGATCTTTTGGTAGCGGGAGCCTACGAGCAGTACTTC.

The chain has TRBV2 and TRBJ2-5; possibly TRBD1 for D (6 bases). The V end was cut by 6 bases, the J end by 1 base, with 18 bases between. The germline gives CDR1 SNHLY, CDR2 FYNNEI. The CDR3 is 16 residues long. CDR3 sequence (DNA): TGTGCCAGCAGAATATGGACAGTGCAATCCCAAGAGACCCAGTACTTC. It codes for CASRIWTVQSQETQYF.

The V and J genes are TRBV5-1 and TRBJ1-3; possibly TRBD1 for D (6 bases). The CDR3 is made up of 15 amino acids. Per the germline V gene, CDR1 is SGHRS and CDR2 is YFSETQ. The V gene lost 6 bases and the J gene lost 2 bases, with 15 bases spanning the gap. The CDR3 DNA reads TGCGCCAGCAAATCGCACAGGGACCCTGGAAACACCATATATTTT. Amino acid sequence: CASKSHRDPGNTIYF.